This TCR beta chain was captured in a study of blood T cell repertoires in COVID-19. TCRdb's copy holds only in-frame clones and misses some; the assay was immunoSEQ multiplex PCR. The profile covers under 300,000 clones, with more than 80% appearing a single time and 3% to 4% taken by the ten largest. The clonotype originates from a woman between 35 and 50 years old with acute or convalescent COVID-19. The sequencing input was peripheral blood.

The CDR3 DNA follows: TGTGCCAGCAGCTGGGGCCAGGGAAGCAATCAGCCCCAGCATTTT. Protein sequence: CASSWGQGSNQPQHF. The rearrangement joins TRBV5-5 to TRBJ1-5; D is possibly TRBD1 (5 bases). The CDR3 runs 15 residues. Trimming left V 3 bases short and J 1 base short, with 11 bases between. The germline V gene has CDR1 SGHKS and CDR2 YYEKEE (reference sequence).